This T cell receptor (beta chain) was retrieved from a study of blood T cell repertoires in COVID-19. Generated by immunoSEQ multiplex PCR, the TCRdb table keeps only in-frame clones and is missing some. The table has 200,000 to 250,000 clones, approximately 80% seen once. The receptor was derived from a human donor in a cohort sampled during active COVID-19. The sample comprised peripheral blood.

The CDR3: CASSSLAGRGTGELFF. The CDR3 region has the DNA TGCGCCAGCAGCTCCCTAGCGGGACGGGGCACCGGGGAGCTGTTTTTT. The rearrangement uses TRBV5-1 and TRBJ2-2; 9 nucleotides match TRBD2. The CDR3 contains 16 residues. V was pared by 3 bases and J by 4 bases, with 7 bases of the junction left unmatched. Germline V lookup: CDR1 SGHRS, CDR2 YFSETQ.